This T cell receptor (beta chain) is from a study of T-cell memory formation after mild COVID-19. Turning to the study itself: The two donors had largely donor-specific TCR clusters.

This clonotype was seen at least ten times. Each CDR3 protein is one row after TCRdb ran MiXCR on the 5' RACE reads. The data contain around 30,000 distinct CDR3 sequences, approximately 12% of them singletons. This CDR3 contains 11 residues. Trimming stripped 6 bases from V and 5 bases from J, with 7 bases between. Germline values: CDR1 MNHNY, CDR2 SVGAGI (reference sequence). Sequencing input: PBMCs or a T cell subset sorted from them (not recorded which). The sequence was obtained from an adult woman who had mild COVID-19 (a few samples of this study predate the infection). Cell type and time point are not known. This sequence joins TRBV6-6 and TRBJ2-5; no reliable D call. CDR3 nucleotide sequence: TGTGCCAGCAGAGGGCCGGAGACCCAGTACTTC. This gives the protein CASRGPETQYF.